The following is a T cell receptor beta chain sequence with its context. The clone's antigen remains unknown. No base quality values were provided; no much bigger clone lies one nucleotide off. The Qiagen DNeasy Blood and Tissue Kit was used to extract total genomic DNA from purified CD4+ T cells. Following immunoSEQ immunosequencing protocols, the TCRbeta CDR3 region, as defined by IMGT, was amplified and sequenced. Regarding the original processing steps: Preprocessing of raw sequence data for PCR and sequencing error correction was performed by the immunoSEQ service. After being loaded into the immunoSEQ Analyzer, the data underwent further analysis with VDJtools v1.0.7. The paired Wilcoxon signed-rank test was applied to assess differences between patients and controls. The clones in this table, taken by TCRdb from immuneACCESS, are in-frame only. Not every clone is retained; where verified, under half of the shortfall comes from an unresolved V gene, and the cause of the rest is unknown. V and J calls and clone size follow that table, whereas D and trimming were derived from the DNA. The table for this sample lists tens of thousands of clones; around 87% of them were counted only once. The top ten clonotypes cover about 5% of the sample.

For sex, age, current smoking status and body mass index, every depressed patient had a pairwise-matched non-depressed control. Every participant in the study was of European descent. No current or lifetime mood disorder was present in controls, and Quick Inventory of Depressive Symptoms-Self Report scores of 5 or less were recorded for controls. Participants were excluded if they had major medical conditions, Axis I/II comorbidities, regular medication or illicit drug use, or weekly alcohol intake above 100 g. Roughly 30 ml of peripheral blood was drawn into EDTA tubes from each participant. Thawed PBMCs underwent magnetic negative selection with the BD IMag Human CD4 T Lymphocyte Enrichment Set to purify CD4+ T cells. A purity of approximately 95% was typically achieved with the CD4+ enrichment method, as confirmed by flow cytometry. A subgroup of a few case-control pairs, chosen blind to the chemokine receptor expression and flow-cytometric repertoire skewing results, underwent TCRbeta sequencing. All blood samples were drawn in the morning at 8:00 a.m., and PBMCs were separated by Ficoll-Hypaque gradient centrifugation. Until being assayed, PBMCs were kept in liquid nitrogen after cryopreservation by gradual cooling to -80 degrees C.

The source of the sample is a study of untreated major depressive disorder (dated by TCRdb to between 2018 and 2020). About the investigation overall: The study was a cross-sectional case-control comparison of T cell phenotype and TCR repertoire between antidepressant-free major depressive disorder patients and individually matched non-depressed controls. Sequencing followed up flow-cytometry Vbeta 5.1, Vbeta 11 and Vbeta 22 usage differences observed in the whole cohort.

The study at large found these results: In every sequenced subject, all of the top five TRBV05-01 clones were private clones. Higher TRBV05-01 (Vbeta 5.1) usage among CD4+ T cells of depressed patients compared with controls was confirmed by sequencing, with p = 0.040 in a one-tailed test. For the sequencing comparisons, one-tailed planned tests were applied to only three preselected Vbeta families. Because of strict matching and exclusion criteria, the study sample was comparatively small, which limits how generalizable the findings are. TRBV25-01 and TRBV02-01 usage followed the flow-cytometry pattern but did not reach statistical significance in the sequencing data.

Counted from cysteine to phenylalanine, this CDR3 has 15 amino acids. Only CDR3 DNA is held: 45 bases, read in frame from base 1. The V end gives up 4 bases and the J end 6 bases, leaving 9 bases in the junction not matched to a gene. CDR1 is given as MNHEY and CDR2 as SMNVEV, both from the germline V gene (reference sequence). The TCR sequence derives from a young woman in good health. The receptor chain draws on TRBV27 and TRBJ2-3; 8 of the junction bases match TRBD2. The sequenced sample was CD4+ T cells from PBMCs. The sequenced DNA is TGTGCCAGCAGTTCTCGCGGCGGGGGGTGGGATACGCAGTATTTT. It codes for CASSSRGGGWDTQYF.